In its sample, the clone carrying this TCR beta chain was seen once. Its antigen is not known. Several immunoSEQ plates received, in even portions, the genomic DNA of each subset. Only in-frame clones appear in the TCRdb table, and some are missing; sequencing was by immunoSEQ multiplex PCR. Of under 2.5 million clones in the sample, less than 95% were seen once. The sample is drawn from a study of shared clonotypes between healthy human individuals. On the study more broadly: CD4 naive and memory got three plates each, CD8 naive two, CD8 memory one.

Study conclusions and caveats: Generation probabilities were higher for clonotypes shared across all four sorted-subset donors than for unshared ones. Sharing across a handful of donors was seen in around 5% of naive CD4 clonotypes.

The CDR3 is 15 residues long. Germline lookup yields CDR1 SGHTA and CDR2 FQGNSA. After removal of 6 bases from V and 0 bases from J, the junction contained 7 bases not matched to a gene. The gene calls are TRBV7-2 and TRBJ1-2; TRBD1 matches 7 bases. The material sequenced was naive CD4+ T cells from PBMCs. Subset here: CD45RA+ positively selected. This sequence was found in a man between 18 and 35 years old in good health. Some clones in this sample may be carry-over from other donors' samples. CDR3 DNA: TGTGCCAGCAGTTATCAAGGACAGGCTAACTATGGCTACACCTTC. Translation: CASSYQGQANYGYTF.